Below, one TCR beta chain is given with its context. It lacks a known antigen. No qualities accompany the bases; no much larger clone lies one base away. This sample was taken from a study of blood T cell repertoires in COVID-19 (TCRdb year 2020). Study-wide context: Collaborator samples came from the United States, Italy and Spain and covered acute and convalescent phases of COVID-19. The material from the prospective study consisted of cDNA or gDNA derived from T cells, B-cell-depleted T cells, or PBMCs. Subjects who had been exposed to COVID-19, were actively infected with it, or had recovered from it provided the deeply sampled blood TCRbeta repertoires that made up the dataset. A freely available public database, intended as a resource for researchers studying the immune response to SARS-CoV-2, is where the repertoires were released. The samples were drawn from two sources: the first 160 participants of the ongoing ImmuneRACE study, and 950 to 1,500 subjects contributed by 6 global collaborators. A de-identified subject ID, COVID-19 status, age in years and sex were almost always included in the sample metadata. Where available, HLA class I and class II types were taken from metadata supplied by the sample provider and were not determined by assay-based typing. Findings and caveats that apply to the study as a whole: How much clinical and demographic metadata was included differed by source and by participant, and the metadata was provided uncurated.

The germline V gene encodes CDR1 ENHRY and CDR2 SYGVKD. Its CDR3 holds 14 amino acids, cysteine through phenylalanine. Only the CDR3 DNA is retained, 42 bases long and in frame from the first base. Trimming leaves V shorter by 2 bases and J shorter by 5 bases, with the junction holding 5 bases beyond the gene matches. One collaborating source in Seattle enrolled patients during active infection and followed them longitudinally through the course of disease. The collaborating institutions used their own protocols to collect whole blood in K2EDTA tubes. For TCRbeta analysis, collaborators shipped samples in one of three forms: frozen whole blood, isolated PBMCs, or DNA extracted from either of those sample types. The immunoSEQ Assay, a bias-controlled multiplex PCR, was used to amplify TCRbeta CDR3 regions from genomic DNA. In the authors' own workflow: Within the assay, amplification of reference gene primers was used to estimate how many nucleated cells each sample contained. To quantify the absolute abundance of each unique TCRbeta CDR3 rearrangement, sequence reads were collapsed and filtered. For each sample, productive Simpson clonality was calculated by taking the square root of Simpson's diversity index across productive rearrangements. The table comes from immuneACCESS by way of TCRdb, which keeps in-frame sequences with V and J called. Part of the clones is missing from these tables; in studies checked, under half for an unresolved V gene and the rest for unknown reasons. The DNA was the basis for D and trimming; V, J and clone size are from that table. This sample holds 350,000 or so clones; about nine tenths were observed only once. The top ten hold roughly 3.9% of the sample.

The source is a woman aged 55-69 years with COVID-19, enrolled during active disease. The chain was built from TRBV10-3 and TRBJ1-2, with 7 central nucleotides matching TRBD1. The sequenced material came from peripheral blood. The sequenced DNA is TGTGCCATCAGTGAGGGGGACAGTCGATATGGCTACACCTTC. Translated, it reads CAISEGDSRYGYTF.